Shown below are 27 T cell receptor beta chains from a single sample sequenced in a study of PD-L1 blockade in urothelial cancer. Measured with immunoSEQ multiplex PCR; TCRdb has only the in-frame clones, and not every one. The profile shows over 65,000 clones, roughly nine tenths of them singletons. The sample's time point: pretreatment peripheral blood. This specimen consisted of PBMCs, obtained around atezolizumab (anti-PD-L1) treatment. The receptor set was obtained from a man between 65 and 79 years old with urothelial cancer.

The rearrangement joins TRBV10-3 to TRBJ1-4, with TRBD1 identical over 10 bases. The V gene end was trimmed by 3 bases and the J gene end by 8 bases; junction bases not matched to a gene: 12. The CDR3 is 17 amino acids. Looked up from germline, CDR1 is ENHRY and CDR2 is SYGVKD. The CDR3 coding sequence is TGTGCCATCAGTGAATCCGGACAGGGGGGATTCCGGGAAAAACTGTTTTTT. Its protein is CAISESGQGGFREKLFF.

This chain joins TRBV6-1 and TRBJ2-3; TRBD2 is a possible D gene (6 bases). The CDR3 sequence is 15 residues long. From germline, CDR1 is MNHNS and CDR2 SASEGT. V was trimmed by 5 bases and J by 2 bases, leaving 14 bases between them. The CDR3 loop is CASSPWRELTDTQYF. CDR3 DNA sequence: TGTGCCAGCAGTCCTTGGCGGGAACTCACAGATACGCAGTATTTT.

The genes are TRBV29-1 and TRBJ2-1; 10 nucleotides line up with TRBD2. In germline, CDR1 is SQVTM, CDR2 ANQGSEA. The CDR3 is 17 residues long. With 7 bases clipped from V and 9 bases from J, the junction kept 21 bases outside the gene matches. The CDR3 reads CSAGGLRRLAGDPEQFF. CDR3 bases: TGCAGCGCGGGAGGGCTTAGGAGGCTAGCGGGAGACCCTGAGCAGTTCTTC.

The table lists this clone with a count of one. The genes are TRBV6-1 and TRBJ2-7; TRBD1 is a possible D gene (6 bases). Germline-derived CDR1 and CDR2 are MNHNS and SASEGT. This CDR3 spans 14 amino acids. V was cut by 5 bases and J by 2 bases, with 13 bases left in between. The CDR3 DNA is TGTGCCAGCAGTAGGGAAAGGGGGACCTACGAGCAGTACTTC. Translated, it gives CASSRERGTYEQYF.

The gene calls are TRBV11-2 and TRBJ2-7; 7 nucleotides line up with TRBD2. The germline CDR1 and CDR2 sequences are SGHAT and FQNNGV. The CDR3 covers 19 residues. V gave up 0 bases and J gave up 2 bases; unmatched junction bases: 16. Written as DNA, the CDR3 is TGTGCCAGCAGCTTAGACCTTACCTCCGGGACTATCCCCGCCTACGAGCAGTACTTC. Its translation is CASSLDLTSGTIPAYEQYF.

CDR3 region: CASSPRGNTNEQYF. In DNA, the CDR3 is TGTGCCAGTAGCCCCCGCGGGAATACCAACGAGCAGTACTTC. The rearrangement uses TRBV19 and TRBJ2-7, with D perhaps TRBD2 (6 bases). The CDR3 totals 14 residues. V lost 6 bases, J lost 5 bases, and 17 bases lay in between. Germline V gene lookup returns CDR1 LNHDA and CDR2 SQIVND (reference sequence).

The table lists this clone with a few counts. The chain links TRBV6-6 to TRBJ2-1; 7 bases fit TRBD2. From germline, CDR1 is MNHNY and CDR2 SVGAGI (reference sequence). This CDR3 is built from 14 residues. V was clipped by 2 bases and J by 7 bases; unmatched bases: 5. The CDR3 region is CASSYGGSLNEQFF. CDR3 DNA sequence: TGTGCCAGCAGTTACGGCGGGAGTCTGAATGAGCAGTTCTTC.

The DNA of the CDR3 is TGTGCCAGCAGCGCCCGCGGGGCGGGAGGGCCAGATACGCAGTATTTT. Protein sequence: CASSARGAGGPDTQYF. This chain connects TRBV9 to TRBJ2-3, with 9 bases aligning to TRBD2. The CDR3 has 16 residues. From germline, CDR1 is SGDLS and CDR2 YYNGEE. V shed 3 bases, J shed 4 bases, and the junction held 9 bases outside the gene matches.

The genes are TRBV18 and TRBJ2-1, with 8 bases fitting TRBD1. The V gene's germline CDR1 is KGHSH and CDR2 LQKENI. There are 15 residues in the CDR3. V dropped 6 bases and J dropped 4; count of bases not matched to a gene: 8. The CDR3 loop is CASSHDRGPYNEQFF. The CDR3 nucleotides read TGTGCCAGCTCTCACGACAGGGGCCCTTACAATGAGCAGTTCTTC.

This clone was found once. Here the CDR3 reads CASSSYLYQETQYF. In DNA, the CDR3 is TGTGCCAGTAGTTCTTACCTATACCAAGAGACCCAGTACTTC. This chain links TRBV19 with TRBJ2-5; D ambiguous. V was shortened by 5 bases and J by 0 bases, with 10 bases between the two germline ends. Germline V gene lookup returns CDR1 LNHDA and CDR2 SQIVND (reference sequence). This CDR3 is built from 14 residues.

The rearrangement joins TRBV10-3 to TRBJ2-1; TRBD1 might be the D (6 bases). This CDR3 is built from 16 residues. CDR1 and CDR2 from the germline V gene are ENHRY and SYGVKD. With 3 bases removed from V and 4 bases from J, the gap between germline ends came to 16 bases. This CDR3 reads CAISEGEGGSYNEQFF. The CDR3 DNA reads TGTGCCATCAGTGAAGGAGAAGGGGGTTCATACAATGAGCAGTTCTTC.

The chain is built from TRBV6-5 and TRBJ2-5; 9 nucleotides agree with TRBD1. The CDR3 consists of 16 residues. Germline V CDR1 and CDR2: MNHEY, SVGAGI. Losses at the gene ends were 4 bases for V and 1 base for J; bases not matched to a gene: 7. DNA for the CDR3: TGTGCCAGCAGTTTACGGACAGGGGTTGGCCAAGAGACCCAGTACTTC. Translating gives CASSLRTGVGQETQYF.

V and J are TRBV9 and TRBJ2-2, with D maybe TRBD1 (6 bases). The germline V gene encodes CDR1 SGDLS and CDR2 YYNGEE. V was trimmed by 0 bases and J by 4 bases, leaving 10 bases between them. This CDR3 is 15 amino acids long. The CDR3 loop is CASSVDVGATGELFF. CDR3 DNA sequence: TGTGCCAGCAGCGTAGATGTGGGGGCCACCGGGGAGCTGTTTTTT.

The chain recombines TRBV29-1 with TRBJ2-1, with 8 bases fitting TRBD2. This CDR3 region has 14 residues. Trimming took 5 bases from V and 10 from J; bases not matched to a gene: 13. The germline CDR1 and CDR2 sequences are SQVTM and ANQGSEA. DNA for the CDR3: TGCAGCGTTTCCGCCGGGACTAGGTCTGTAGAGCAGTTCTTC. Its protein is CSVSAGTRSVEQFF.

In DNA, the CDR3 is TGTGCCATCAGTGAGTCCCGGGAAGGGCAAGGCTACACCTTC. Its protein is CAISESREGQGYTF. The J gene is TRBJ1-2, the V gene TRBV10-3; no definite D call. This CDR3 has 14 amino acids. Germline V CDR1 and CDR2: ENHRY, SYGVKD. Trimming stripped 0 bases from V and 8 bases from J, with 13 bases between.

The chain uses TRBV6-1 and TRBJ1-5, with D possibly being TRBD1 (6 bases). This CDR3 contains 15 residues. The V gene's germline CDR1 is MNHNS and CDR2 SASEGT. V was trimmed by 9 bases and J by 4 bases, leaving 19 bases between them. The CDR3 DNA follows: TGTGCCAGGTTCCCTAGACAGGCCCTTAATCAGCCCCAGCATTTT. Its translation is CARFPRQALNQPQHF.

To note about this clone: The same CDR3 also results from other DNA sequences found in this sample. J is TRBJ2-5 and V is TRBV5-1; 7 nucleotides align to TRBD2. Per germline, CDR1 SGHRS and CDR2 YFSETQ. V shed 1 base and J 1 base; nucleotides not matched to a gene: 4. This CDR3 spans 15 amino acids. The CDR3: CASSLQRGPQETQYF. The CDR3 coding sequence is TGCGCCAGCAGCTTGCAGCGGGGCCCCCAAGAGACCCAGTACTTC. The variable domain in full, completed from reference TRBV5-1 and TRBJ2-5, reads KAGVTQTPRYLIKTRGQQVTLSCSPISGHRSVSWYQQTPGQGLQFLFEYFSETQRNKGNFPGRFSGRQFSNSRSEMNVSTLELGDSALYLCASSLQRGPQETQYFGPGTRLLVL.

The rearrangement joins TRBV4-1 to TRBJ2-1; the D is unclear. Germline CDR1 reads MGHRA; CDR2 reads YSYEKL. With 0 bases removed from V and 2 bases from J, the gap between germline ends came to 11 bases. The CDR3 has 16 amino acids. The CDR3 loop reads CASSQDATPTYNEQFF. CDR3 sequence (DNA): TGCGCCAGCAGCCAAGATGCGACACCTACCTACAATGAGCAGTTCTTC.

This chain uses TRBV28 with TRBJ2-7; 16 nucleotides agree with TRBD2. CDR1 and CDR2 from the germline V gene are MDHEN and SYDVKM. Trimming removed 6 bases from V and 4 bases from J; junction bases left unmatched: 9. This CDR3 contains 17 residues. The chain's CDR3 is CASSSRGGLAGGYEQYF. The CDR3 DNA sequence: TGTGCCAGCAGCTCTCGGGGGGGACTAGCGGGAGGGTACGAGCAGTACTTC.

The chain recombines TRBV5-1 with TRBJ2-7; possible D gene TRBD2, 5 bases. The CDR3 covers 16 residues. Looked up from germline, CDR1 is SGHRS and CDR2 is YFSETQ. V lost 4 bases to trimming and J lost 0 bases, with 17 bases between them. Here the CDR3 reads CASSRSGGLSSYEQYF. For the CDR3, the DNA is TGCGCCAGCAGCCGCAGCGGCGGTCTTAGCTCCTACGAGCAGTACTTC.

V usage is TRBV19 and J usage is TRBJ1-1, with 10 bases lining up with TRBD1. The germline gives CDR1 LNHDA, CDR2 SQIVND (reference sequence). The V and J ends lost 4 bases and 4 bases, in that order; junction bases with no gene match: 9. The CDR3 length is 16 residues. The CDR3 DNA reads TGTGCCAGTAGTACCCGACAGGGGGCCTCGGGCACTGAAGCTTTCTTT. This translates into CASSTRQGASGTEAFF.

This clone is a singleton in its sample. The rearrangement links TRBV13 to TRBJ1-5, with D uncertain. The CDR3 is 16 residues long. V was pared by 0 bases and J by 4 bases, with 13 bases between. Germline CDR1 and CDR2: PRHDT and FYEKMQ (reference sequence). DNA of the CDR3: TGTGCCAGCAGCTTAGGTCCCCCGGGTCCTAATCAGCCCCAGCATTTT. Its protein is CASSLGPPGPNQPQHF.

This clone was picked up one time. The CDR3 region has the DNA TGTGCCAGCAGCCGGGGACTAGCGGGATCCAATGAGCAGTTCTTC. This encodes CASSRGLAGSNEQFF. The J gene is TRBJ2-1, the V gene TRBV5-4; TRBD2 matches 13 bases. The CDR3 contains 15 residues. Germline values: CDR1 SGHNT, CDR2 YYREEE (reference sequence). V gave up 4 bases and J gave up 6 bases; unmatched junction bases: 4.

The CDR3 here is CASSMGQTSNQPQHF. The CDR3 nucleotides are TGTGCCAGTAGTATGGGGCAGACTAGCAATCAGCCCCAGCATTTT. The chain joins TRBV19 to TRBJ1-5; maybe TRBD1 (5 bases). The CDR3 spans 15 residues. V lost 3 bases to trimming and J lost 0 bases, with 9 bases between them. CDR1 and CDR2 (germline): LNHDA, SQIVND (reference sequence).

The CDR3 sequence is CSVSGRPRYEQYF. The CDR3 DNA sequence: TGCAGCGTTAGCGGGAGGCCCCGCTACGAGCAGTACTTC. V gene TRBV29-1 combines with J gene TRBJ2-7, with 9 bases matching TRBD2. Unmatched junction bases numbered 5, after V lost 5 bases and J lost 3 bases. Looked up from germline, CDR1 is SQVTM and CDR2 is ANQGSEA. The CDR3 is 13 amino acids.

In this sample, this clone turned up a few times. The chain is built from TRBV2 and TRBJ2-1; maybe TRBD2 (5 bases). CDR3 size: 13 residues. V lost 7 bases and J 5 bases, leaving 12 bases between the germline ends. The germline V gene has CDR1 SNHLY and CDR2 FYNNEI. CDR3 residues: CASTAGLNNEQFF. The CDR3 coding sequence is TGTGCCAGCACCGCCGGACTTAACAATGAGCAGTTCTTC. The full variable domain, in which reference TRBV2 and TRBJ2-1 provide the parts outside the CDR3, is EPEVTQTPSHQVTQMGQEVILRCVPISNHLYFYWYRQILGQKVEFLVSFYNNEISEKSEIFDDQFSVERPDGSNFTLKIRSTKLEDSAMYFCASTAGLNNEQFFGPGTRLTVL.

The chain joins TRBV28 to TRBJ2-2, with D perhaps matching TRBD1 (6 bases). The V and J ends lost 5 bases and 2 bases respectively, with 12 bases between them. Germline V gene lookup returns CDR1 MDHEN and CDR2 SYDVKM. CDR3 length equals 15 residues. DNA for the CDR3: TGTGCCAGCAGTCTAGGGGGACAAAACACCGGGGAGCTGTTTTTT. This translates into CASSLGGQNTGELFF. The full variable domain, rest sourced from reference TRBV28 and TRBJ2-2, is DVKVTQSSRYLVKRTGEKVFLECVQDMDHENMFWYRQDPGLGLRLIYFSYDVKMKEKGDIPEGYSVSREKKERFSLILESASTNQTSMYLCASSLGGQNTGELFFGEGSRLTVL.